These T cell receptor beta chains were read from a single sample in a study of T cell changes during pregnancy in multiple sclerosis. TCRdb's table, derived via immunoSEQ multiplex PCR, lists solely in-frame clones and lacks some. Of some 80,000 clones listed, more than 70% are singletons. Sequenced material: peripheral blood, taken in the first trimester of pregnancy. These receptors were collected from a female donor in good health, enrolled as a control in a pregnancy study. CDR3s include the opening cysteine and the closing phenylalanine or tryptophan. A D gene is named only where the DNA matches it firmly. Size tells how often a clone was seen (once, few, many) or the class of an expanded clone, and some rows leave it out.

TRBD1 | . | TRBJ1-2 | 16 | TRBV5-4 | CASSRGGTGEIYGYTF | TGTGCCAGCAGCCGCGGCGGGACAGGAGAGATCTATGGCTACACCTTC
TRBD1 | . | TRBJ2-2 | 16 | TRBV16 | CASSPSGQGATGELFF | TGTGCCAGCAGCCCCTCTGGGCAGGGGGCGACCGGGGAGCTGTTTTTT
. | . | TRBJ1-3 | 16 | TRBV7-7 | CASSPLTGNPGNTIYF | TGTGCCAGCAGCCCCTTGACAGGCAACCCCGGAAACACCATATATTTT
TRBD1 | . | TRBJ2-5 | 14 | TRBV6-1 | CASSPGTGLETQYF | TGTGCCAGCAGCCCCGGGACAGGGTTGGAGACCCAGTACTTC
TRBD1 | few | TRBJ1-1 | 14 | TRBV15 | CATSRGTGNTEAFF | TGTGCCACCAGCAGAGGGACAGGGAACACTGAAGCTTTCTTT
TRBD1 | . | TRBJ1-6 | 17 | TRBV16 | CASRLRQGRWNNSPLHF | TGTGCCAGCAGATTACGACAGGGAAGGTGGAATAATTCACCCCTCCACTTT
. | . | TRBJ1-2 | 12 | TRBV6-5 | CASRVSGYGYTF | TGTGCCAGCAGGGTGTCCGGCTATGGCTACACCTTC
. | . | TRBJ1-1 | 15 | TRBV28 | CASSPAPEGYTEAFF | TGTGCCAGCAGCCCAGCGCCTGAGGGTTACACTGAAGCTTTCTTT
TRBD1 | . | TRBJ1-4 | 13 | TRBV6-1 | CAGAGTGEEKLFF | TGTGCCGGCGCCGGGACAGGGGAAGAAAAACTGTTTTTT
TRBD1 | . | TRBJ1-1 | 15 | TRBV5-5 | CASSSRTGANTEAFF | TGTGCCAGCAGCTCCCGGACAGGGGCGAACACTGAAGCTTTCTTT
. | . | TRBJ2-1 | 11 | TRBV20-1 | CSARLPAEQFF | TGCAGTGCTAGACTCCCAGCGGAGCAGTTCTTC
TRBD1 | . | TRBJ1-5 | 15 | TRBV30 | CAWEPRGRGDQPQHF | TGTGCCTGGGAACCCCGAGGCAGGGGGGATCAGCCCCAGCATTTT
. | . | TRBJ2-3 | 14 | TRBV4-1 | CASSQAGFTDTQYF | TGCGCCAGCAGCCAAGCGGGGTTCACAGATACGCAGTATTTT
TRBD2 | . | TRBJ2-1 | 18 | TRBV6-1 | CASSGFRNSGSYYNEQFF | TGTGCCAGCAGTGGGTTTAGAAATAGCGGGAGTTATTACAATGAGCAGTTCTTC
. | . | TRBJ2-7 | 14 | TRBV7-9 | CASSLRGEDHEQYF | TGTGCCAGCAGCTTAAGAGGGGAGGACCACGAGCAGTACTTC
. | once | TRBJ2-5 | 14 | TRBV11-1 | CASSSRDTQETQYF | TGTGCCAGCAGCTCCCGGGACACCCAAGAGACCCAGTACTTC
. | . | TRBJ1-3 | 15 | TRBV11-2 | CASTGVGSSGNTIYF | TGTGCCAGCACCGGGGTCGGATCCTCTGGAAACACCATATATTTT
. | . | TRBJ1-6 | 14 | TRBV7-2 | CASSLSSLNSPLHF | TGTGCCAGCAGCCTCAGTAGCCTCAATTCACCCCTCCACTTT
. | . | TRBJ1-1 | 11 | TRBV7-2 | CASSRSREAFF | TGTGCCAGCAGCAGGAGTCGGGAAGCTTTCTTT
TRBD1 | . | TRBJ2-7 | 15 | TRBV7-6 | CASSFVGQGGYEQYF | TGTGCCAGCAGCTTCGTCGGACAGGGGGGATACGAGCAGTACTTC
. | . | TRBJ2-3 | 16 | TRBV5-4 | CASSLRRDGGTDTQYF | TGTGCCAGCAGCTTGAGGCGGGATGGGGGCACAGATACGCAGTATTTT
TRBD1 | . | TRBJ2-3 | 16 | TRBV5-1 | CASSLVGQGFTDTQYF | TGCGCCAGCAGCTTGGTTGGACAGGGCTTCACAGATACGCAGTATTTT
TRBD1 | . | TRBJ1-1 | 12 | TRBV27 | CASSLTGREAFF | TGTGCCAGCAGTTTGACAGGGCGCGAAGCTTTCTTT
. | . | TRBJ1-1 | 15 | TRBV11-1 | CASSLLGRGDTEAFF | TGTGCCAGCAGCCTCCTGGGCAGGGGAGATACTGAAGCTTTCTTT
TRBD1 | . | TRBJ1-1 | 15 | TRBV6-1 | CATRGGWMLNTEAFF | TGTGCCACCAGGGGGGGGTGGATGTTGAACACTGAAGCTTTCTTT
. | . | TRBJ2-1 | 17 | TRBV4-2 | CASSQSGRESSYNEQFF | TGTGCCAGCAGCCAATCCGGACGGGAGAGCTCCTACAATGAGCAGTTCTTC
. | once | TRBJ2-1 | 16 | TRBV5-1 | CASSFVRWSSYNEQFF | TGCGCCAGCAGCTTTGTGAGGTGGAGCTCCTACAATGAGCAGTTCTTC
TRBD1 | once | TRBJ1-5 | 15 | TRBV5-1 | CASSLTGGENQPQHF | TGCGCCAGCAGCTTGACAGGGGGCGAAAATCAGCCCCAGCATTTT
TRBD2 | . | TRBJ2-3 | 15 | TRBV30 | CAWDRLAGDADTQYF | TGTGCCTGGGACCGACTAGCGGGAGATGCTGATACGCAGTATTTT
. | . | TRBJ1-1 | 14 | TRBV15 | CATSRDPGNTEAFF | TGTGCCACCAGCAGAGATCCGGGAAACACTGAAGCTTTCTTT
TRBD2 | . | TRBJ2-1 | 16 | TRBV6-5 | CASSWTGGGSYNEQFF | TGTGCCAGCAGTTGGACGGGCGGGGGCTCCTACAATGAGCAGTTCTTC
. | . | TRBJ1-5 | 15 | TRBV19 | CASREPRGPRQPQHF | TGTGCCAGTAGGGAGCCCAGGGGCCCAAGACAGCCCCAGCATTTT
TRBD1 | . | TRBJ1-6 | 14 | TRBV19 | CASTRNRGNSPLHF | TGTGCCAGTACCCGTAACAGGGGGAATTCACCCCTCCACTTT
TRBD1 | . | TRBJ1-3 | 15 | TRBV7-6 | CASSSHRGSGNTIYF | TGTGCCAGCAGCTCCCACAGGGGCTCTGGAAACACCATATATTTT
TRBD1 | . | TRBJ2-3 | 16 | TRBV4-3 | CASSQDHSQGADTQYF | TGCGCCAGCAGCCAAGATCATTCGCAGGGGGCAGATACGCAGTATTTT